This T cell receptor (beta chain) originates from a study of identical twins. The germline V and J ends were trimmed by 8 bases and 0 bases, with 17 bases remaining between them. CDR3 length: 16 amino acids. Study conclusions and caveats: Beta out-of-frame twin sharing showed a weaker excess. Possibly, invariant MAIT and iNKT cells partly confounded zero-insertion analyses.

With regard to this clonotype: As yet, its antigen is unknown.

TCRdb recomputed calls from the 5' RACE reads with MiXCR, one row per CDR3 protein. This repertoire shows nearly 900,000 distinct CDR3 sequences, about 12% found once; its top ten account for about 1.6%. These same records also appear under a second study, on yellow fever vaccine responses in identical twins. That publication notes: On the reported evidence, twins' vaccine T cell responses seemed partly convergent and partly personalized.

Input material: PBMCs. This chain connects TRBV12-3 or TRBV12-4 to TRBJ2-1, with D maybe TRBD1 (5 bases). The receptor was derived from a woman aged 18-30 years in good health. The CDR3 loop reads CASPSRVEYSYNEQFF. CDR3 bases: TGTGCCAGCCCTTCCAGGGTCGAATACTCCTACAATGAGCAGTTCTTC.